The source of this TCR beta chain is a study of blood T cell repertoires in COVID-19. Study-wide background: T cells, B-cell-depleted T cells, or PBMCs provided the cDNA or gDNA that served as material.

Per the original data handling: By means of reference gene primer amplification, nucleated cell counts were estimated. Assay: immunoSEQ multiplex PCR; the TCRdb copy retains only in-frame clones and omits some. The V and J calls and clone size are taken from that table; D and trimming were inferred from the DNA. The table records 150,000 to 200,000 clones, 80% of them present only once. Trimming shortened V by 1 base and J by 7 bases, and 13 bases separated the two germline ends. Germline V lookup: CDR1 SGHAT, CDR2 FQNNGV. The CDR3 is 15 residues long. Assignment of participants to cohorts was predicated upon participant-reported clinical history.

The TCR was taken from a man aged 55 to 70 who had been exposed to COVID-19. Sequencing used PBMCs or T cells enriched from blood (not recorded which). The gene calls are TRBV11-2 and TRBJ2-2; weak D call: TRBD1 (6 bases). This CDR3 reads CASSLGLGGYGELFF. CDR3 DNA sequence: TGTGCCAGCAGCTTAGGATTAGGGGGTTACGGGGAGCTGTTTTTT.